These 20 T cell receptor beta chains were all obtained from the same sample, sequenced in a study of blood T cell repertoires in COVID-19. This table comes from immunoSEQ multiplex PCR, and its TCRdb copy is limited to in-frame clones, with some not included. This table holds about 130,000 clones, approximately 82% found once. The material sequenced was peripheral blood. The source of these receptors is a woman between 45 and 65 years old with acute or convalescent COVID-19.

This clone was counted many times. The V gene is TRBV19, the J gene TRBJ2-7; 8 bases agree with TRBD1. Germline V CDR1 and CDR2: LNHDA, SQIVND (reference sequence). Trimming removed 5 bases from V and 3 bases from J; junction bases left unmatched: 6. The CDR3 spans 14 residues. CDR3 nucleotide sequence: TGTGCCAGTAGTGGCCGGACAGGGATCTACGAGCAGTACTTC. Translated, it gives CASSGRTGIYEQYF.

This clone was picked up one time. The chain recombines TRBV6-5 with TRBJ2-1, with 7 positions matching TRBD1. Germline V gene data show CDR1 as MNHEY and CDR2 as SVGAGI. The CDR3 extends over 14 amino acids. V dropped 4 bases and J dropped 7; count of bases not matched to a gene: 7. The CDR3 bases are TGTGCCAGCAGTTTCGCGACAGGGAATAATGAGCAGTTCTTC. It translates to CASSFATGNNEQFF.

V and J are TRBV6-6 and TRBJ1-5; unclear D gene. CDR1 is MNHNY and CDR2 is SVGAGI in the germline V gene (reference sequence). This CDR3 contains 15 residues. V shed 6 bases and J shed 0 bases, with 12 bases lying between them. The CDR3 coding sequence is TGTGCCAGCAGGAAGACGGACTATAGCAATCAGCCCCAGCATTTT. Translation gives CASRKTDYSNQPQHF.

The chain recombines TRBV3-1 (or the pseudogene TRBV3-2) with TRBJ1-4, with 9 positions matching TRBD1. CDR1 and CDR2 (germline): LGHDT, YNNKEL (reference sequence). CDR3 size: 15 residues. V shed 4 bases, J shed 7 bases, and the junction held 7 bases outside the gene matches. The CDR3 DNA sequence: TGTGCCAGCAGCCGATCAACAGGGGGCGGTGAAAAACTGTTTTTT. Its translation is CASSRSTGGGEKLFF.

The chain recombines TRBV3-1 (or the pseudogene TRBV3-2) with TRBJ1-1, with D possibly TRBD1 on 5 matching bases. V was trimmed by 4 bases and J by 11 bases, leaving 23 bases between them. Germline V gives CDR1 LGHDT, CDR2 YNNKEL (reference sequence). The CDR3 length is 15 residues. The CDR3 protein is CASSPGRGRRRAAFF. CDR3 coding DNA: TGTGCCAGCAGCCCGGGGAGGGGCCGACGCCGGGCCGCTTTCTTT.

The genes are TRBV2 and TRBJ2-7; the D gene is possibly TRBD2 (6 bases). Germline V gene sequence: CDR1 SNHLY, CDR2 FYNNEI. V was shortened by 6 bases and J by 5 bases, with 14 bases between the two germline ends. This CDR3 is 13 amino acids long. The CDR3 loop reads CASSSGTEDEQYF. CDR3 DNA sequence: TGTGCCAGCAGCTCCGGGACTGAGGACGAGCAGTACTTC.

The CDR3 region is CASGGQGNEQFF. Here the CDR3 DNA reads TGTGCCAGTGGAGGGCAGGGCAATGAGCAGTTCTTC. The rearrangement links TRBV11-2 to TRBJ2-1; D is possibly TRBD2 (6 bases). The CDR3 loop spans 12 amino acids. Germline values: CDR1 SGHAT, CDR2 FQNNGV. The germline V and J ends were trimmed by 9 bases and 6 bases, with 12 bases remaining between them.

This clone was seen a few times. The rearrangement joins TRBV4-1 to TRBJ2-7, with D tentatively TRBD2 (6 bases). The CDR3 sequence is 13 residues long. V shed 1 base and J shed 7 bases, with 11 bases lying between them. Germline V gene data show CDR1 as MGHRA and CDR2 as YSYEKL. CDR3 protein: CASSQGIRGEQYF. The CDR3 coding sequence is TGCGCCAGCAGCCAAGGGATTCGGGGGGAGCAGTACTTC.

The chain carries TRBV7-3 and TRBJ2-1; 12 bases agree with TRBD1. V lost 5 bases and J lost 5; bases outside the gene matches: 7. The CDR3 spans 16 residues. Germline assignment: CDR1 SGHTA and CDR2 FQGTGA. Here the CDR3 reads CASSLAGTGGHNEQFF. CDR3 coding DNA: TGTGCCAGCAGCCTAGCAGGGACAGGGGGCCACAATGAGCAGTTCTTC.

The CDR3 region is CASSQAQTGMGGYTF. Here the CDR3 DNA reads TGTGCCAGCAGCCAAGCTCAGACAGGGATGGGGGGCTACACCTTC. The chain has TRBV4-2 and TRBJ1-2; TRBD1 matches 7 bases. Germline V gene data show CDR1 as LGHNA and CDR2 as YNFKEQ. The CDR3 has 15 residues. V trimming: 1 base; J trimming: 8 bases; junction bases outside the gene matches: 10.

The chain links TRBV6-2 or TRBV6-3 to TRBJ1-2; perhaps TRBD1 as D (6 bases). V lost 5 bases to trimming and J lost 2 bases, with 12 bases between them. This CDR3 region has 14 residues. Germline V gene data show CDR1 as MNHEY and CDR2 as SVGEGT. For the CDR3, the DNA is TGTGCCAGCAGTCGACCGACAGGAAACTATGGCTACACCTTC. Its translation: CASSRPTGNYGYTF.

This chain joins TRBV28 and TRBJ2-5, with D possibly TRBD1 on 6 matching bases. The CDR3 is 16 amino acids. Germline V lookup: CDR1 MDHEN, CDR2 SYDVKM. V was pared by 7 bases and J by 1 base, with 19 bases between. For the CDR3, the DNA is TGTGCCAGCACTGAACTTCGGGACACGAGCCAAGAGACCCAGTACTTC. This gives the protein CASTELRDTSQETQYF.

This chain uses TRBV4-1 with TRBJ2-5; 13 positions agree with TRBD2. The J segment lost 2 bases and the V segment lost 2 bases, leaving 5 bases of the junction unmatched. Per germline, CDR1 MGHRA and CDR2 YSYEKL. This CDR3 region has 17 residues. The CDR3 spells CASSQRTSGGTQETQYF. Here the CDR3 DNA reads TGCGCCAGCAGCCAACGGACTAGCGGGGGCACTCAAGAGACCCAGTACTTC.

This clone was seen more than once but under ten times. The chain is built from TRBV4-2 and TRBJ2-4; tentatively, D is TRBD2 (7 bases). Germline-derived CDR1 and CDR2 are LGHNA and YNFKEQ. V lost 3 bases to trimming and J lost 1 base, with 10 bases between them. CDR3 length: 15 residues. In DNA form, the CDR3 reads TGTGCCAGCAGCCACGAGGGGGGGGCCAAAAACATTCAGTACTTC. The encoded protein is CASSHEGGAKNIQYF.

This chain uses TRBV2 with TRBJ1-2; 11 bases are a match to TRBD1. The CDR3 has 13 residues. Germline V CDR1 and CDR2: SNHLY, FYNNEI. V trimming: 6 bases; J trimming: 6 bases; junction bases outside the gene matches: 3. CDR3 sequence reads: CASSGQGADGYTF. The CDR3 nucleotides are TGTGCCAGCAGCGGACAGGGGGCCGATGGCTACACCTTC.

CDR3 protein: CASLRGSGEKLFF. CDR3 coding DNA: TGTGCCAGCTTAAGGGGGTCAGGAGAAAAACTGTTTTTT. The chain combines TRBV5-5 with TRBJ1-4; the D gene is possibly TRBD1 (6 bases). In germline, CDR1 is SGHKS, CDR2 YYEKEE (reference sequence). The V and J ends lost 7 bases and 8 bases respectively, with 15 bases between them. The CDR3 is 13 amino acids. Complete variable domain (other parts from reference TRBV5-5 and TRBJ1-4): DAGVTQSPTHLIKTRGQQVTLRCSPISGHKSVSWYQQVLGQGPQFIFQYYEKEERGRGNFPDRFSARQFPNYSSELNVNALLLGDSALYLCASLRGSGEKLFFGSGTQLSVL.

The DNA for the CDR3 is TGTGCCAGCAGCCAAGTGAGGTTACGGGGGGCAACTAATGAAAAACTGTTTTTT. Its translation: CASSQVRLRGATNEKLFF. V is TRBV4-2 and J is TRBJ1-4; tentative D call: TRBD1 (5 bases). V lost 1 base and J 0 bases, leaving 15 bases between the germline ends. The CDR3 runs to 18 residues. CDR1 and CDR2 (germline): LGHNA, YNFKEQ.

The chain is built from TRBV7-2 and TRBJ2-7; D possibly corresponds to TRBD2 (6 bases). There are 13 residues in the CDR3. The germline CDR1 and CDR2 sequences are SGHTA and FQGNSA. With 2 bases removed from V and 7 bases from J, the gap between germline ends came to 12 bases. DNA of the CDR3: TGTGCCAGCAGCTTATATGGCGGGGTTGAGCAGTACTTC. Protein product: CASSLYGGVEQYF.

J is TRBJ1-4 and V is TRBV2; D unresolved. Trimming left V 8 bases short and J 3 bases short, with 13 bases between. The CDR3 is 14 amino acids. CDR1 and CDR2 (germline): SNHLY, FYNNEI. CDR3 nucleotide sequence: TGTGCCAGCGCCTCAACATTATCTAATGAAAAACTGTTTTTT. Protein product: CASASTLSNEKLFF.

The CDR3 DNA follows: TGTGCCAGTAGTATAGGAACTAGAGAATACAATGAGCAGTTCTTC. It specifies CASSIGTREYNEQFF. The V gene is TRBV19, the J gene TRBJ2-1; possibly TRBD2 for D (5 bases). This CDR3 has 15 residues. The V end lost 1 base, the J end lost 4 bases, and 11 bases lay between the germline ends. CDR1 is LNHDA, CDR2 SQIVND, per germline (reference sequence).